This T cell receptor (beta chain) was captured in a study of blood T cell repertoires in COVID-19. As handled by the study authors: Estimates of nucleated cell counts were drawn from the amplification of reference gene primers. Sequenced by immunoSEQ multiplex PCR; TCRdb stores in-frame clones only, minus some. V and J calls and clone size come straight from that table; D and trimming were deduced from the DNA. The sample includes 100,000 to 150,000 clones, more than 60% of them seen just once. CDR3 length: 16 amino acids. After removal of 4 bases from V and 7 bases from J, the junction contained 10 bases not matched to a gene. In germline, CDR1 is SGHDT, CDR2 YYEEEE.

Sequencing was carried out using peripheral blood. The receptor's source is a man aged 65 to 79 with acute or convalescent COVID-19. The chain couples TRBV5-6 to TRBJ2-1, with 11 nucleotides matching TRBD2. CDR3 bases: TGTGCCAGCAGCCGTCTTAGCGGGGGGGCCAGAAATGAGCAGTTCTTC. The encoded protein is CASSRLSGGARNEQFF.